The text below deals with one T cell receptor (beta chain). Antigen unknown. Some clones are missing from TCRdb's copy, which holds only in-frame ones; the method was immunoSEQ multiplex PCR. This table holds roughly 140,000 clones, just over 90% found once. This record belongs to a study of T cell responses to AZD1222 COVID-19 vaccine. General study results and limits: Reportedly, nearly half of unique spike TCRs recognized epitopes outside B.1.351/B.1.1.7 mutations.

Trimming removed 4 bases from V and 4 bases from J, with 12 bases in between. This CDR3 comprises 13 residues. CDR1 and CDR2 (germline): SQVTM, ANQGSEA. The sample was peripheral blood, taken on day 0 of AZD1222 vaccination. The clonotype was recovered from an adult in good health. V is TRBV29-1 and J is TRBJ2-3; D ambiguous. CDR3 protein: CSVGDTISDTQYF. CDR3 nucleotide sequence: TGCAGCGTTGGCGACACGATTTCAGATACGCAGTATTTT.